Below are 5 T cell receptor beta chains sequenced from a single sample in a study of CXCR3-negative and CXCR3-positive naive CD8 T cells. The study made its TRB cDNA libraries by 5' RACE, adding UMI labels. With the 5' RACE reads reprocessed, TCRdb shows one record per CDR3 protein and no DNA. This specimen shows tens of thousands of distinct CDR3 sequences; the ten leading clones hold 0.9% to 1.2%. Specimen: naive CXCR3- CD8+ T cells from blood. Subset specified: CD45RO-CCR7+CD27+CD95- naive CD8+ T cells lacking CXCR3 (TNR3-). These receptor sequences come from a human donor in good health. Some clones in this sample may be carry-over from other donors' samples.

This sequence joins TRBV4-1 and TRBJ2-7. This CDR3 has 15 residues. The germline CDR1 and CDR2 sequences are MGHRA and YSYEKL. The CDR3 protein is CASSQVGASGYEQYF.

The chain has TRBV28 and TRBJ2-1; TCRdb selects TRBD2, and the lack of DNA leaves this call unchecked. CDR3 length: 15 residues. The germline gives CDR1 MDHEN, CDR2 SYDVKM. CDR3 sequence reads: CASSLSAGGLDEQFF.

V gene TRBV29-1 combines with J gene TRBJ2-7; TCRdb calls TRBD1, which cannot be checked without DNA. The V gene's germline CDR1 is SQVTM and CDR2 ANQGSEA. The CDR3 spans 13 residues. CDR3 residues: CSVGDRGVHEQYF.

This sequence joins TRBV5-6 and TRBJ2-5; no DNA is available, so the TRBD2 call from TCRdb remains unchecked. Looked up from germline, CDR1 is SGHDT and CDR2 is YYEEEE. This CDR3 spans 17 amino acids. The CDR3 sequence: CASSLAAGEEWGETQYF.

This sequence joins TRBV19 and TRBJ2-3. CDR1 and CDR2 from the germline V gene are LNHDA and SQIVND (reference sequence). The CDR3 runs 13 residues. CDR3: CASSSGKTDTQYF.